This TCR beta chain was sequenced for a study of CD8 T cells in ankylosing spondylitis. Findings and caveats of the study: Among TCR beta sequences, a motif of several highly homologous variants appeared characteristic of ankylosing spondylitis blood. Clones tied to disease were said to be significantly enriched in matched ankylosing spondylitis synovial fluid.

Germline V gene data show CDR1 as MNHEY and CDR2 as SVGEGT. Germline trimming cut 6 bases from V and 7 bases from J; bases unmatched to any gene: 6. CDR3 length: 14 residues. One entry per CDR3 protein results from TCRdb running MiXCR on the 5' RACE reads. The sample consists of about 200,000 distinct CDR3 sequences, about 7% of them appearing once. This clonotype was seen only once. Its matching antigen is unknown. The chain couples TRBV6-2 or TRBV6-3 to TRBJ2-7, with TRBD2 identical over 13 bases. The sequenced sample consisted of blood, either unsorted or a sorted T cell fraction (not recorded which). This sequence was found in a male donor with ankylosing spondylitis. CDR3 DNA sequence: TGTGCCAGCAGACAACCGGGACTAGCGGGGGAGCAGTACTTC. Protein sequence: CASRQPGLAGEQYF.